The rows below give T cell receptor beta chains drawn from one sample of a study of cytomegalovirus exposure and HLA in healthy donors. Repertoires were generated with immunoSEQ multiplex PCR, while TCRdb's copy carries only in-frame clones and drops some. The data contain roughly 270,000 clones, over 75% of them singletons. Sequencing input: PBMCs. The receptors were gathered from a woman aged 18-30 years in good health and CMV-seronegative. Each CDR3 is given with its conserved first and last residue. D genes are given only for firm matches. Rows may omit the clone size; those that give it use once, few, many or a size class.

TRBV28	-	-	TRBJ2-7	TGTGCCAGCAGTCCCACTGACAAGACCTACGAGCAGTACTTC	CASSPTDKTYEQYF
TRBV6-4	-	once	TRBJ2-3	TGTGCCAGCAGTGACTTTCTCACAGATACGCAGTATTTT	CASSDFLTDTQYF
TRBV27	TRBD1	-	TRBJ2-5	TGTGCCAGCAGATCCGGGACAGAGCAAGAGACCCAGTACTTC	CASRSGTEQETQYF
TRBV27	TRBD2	-	TRBJ2-3	TGTGCCAGCAGTAAAAAAGCGGGAGGTCTCACAGATACGCAGTATTTT	CASSKKAGGLTDTQYF
TRBV7-8	TRBD2	-	TRBJ2-5	TGTGCCAGCAGCTTACTAGCGGGAGCGAAGACCCAGTACTTC	CASSLLAGAKTQYF
TRBV27	-	-	TRBJ1-1	TGTGCCAGCAGTCCCAGGCTCGGGATGGGGAACACTGAAGCTTTCTTT	CASSPRLGMGNTEAFF
TRBV4-1	TRBD2	-	TRBJ2-7	TGCGCCAGCAGCCAAGGGATAGGGACTAGCTACGAGCAGTACTTC	CASSQGIGTSYEQYF
TRBV4-1	-	once	TRBJ2-4	TGCGCCAGCAGCGATCCGGGACTAGCCAAAAACATTCAGTACTTC	CASSDPGLAKNIQYF
TRBV2	-	-	TRBJ2-1	TGTGCCAGCATTAAAGACGGGAGCGGTTTTAGCTACAATGAGCAGTTCTTC	CASIKDGSGFSYNEQFF
TRBV11-3	-	-	TRBJ2-7	TGTGCCAGCAGCCCCTCCGGGACCTACGAGCAGTACTTC	CASSPSGTYEQYF
TRBV5-1	TRBD1	-	TRBJ1-2	TGCGCCAGCAGCCCCGGGACAGGGGGCGCGGGGTATGGCTACACCTTC	CASSPGTGGAGYGYTF
TRBV9	-	-	TRBJ2-3	TGTGCCAGCAGCGTAGTTAGCGGAAACACAGATACGCAGTATTTT	CASSVVSGNTDTQYF
TRBV5-1	-	-	TRBJ2-1	TGCGCCAGCAGCCTGTATAACAATGAGCAGTTCTTC	CASSLYNNEQFF
TRBV2	-	-	TRBJ2-5	TGTGCCAGCAAACCGGGACTCCAAGAGACCCAGTACTTC	CASKPGLQETQYF